The 27 T cell receptor beta chains given below trace back to one sample, sequenced in a study of PD-L1 blockade in urothelial cancer. Time point in this sample: pretreatment peripheral blood. Repertoires were generated with immunoSEQ multiplex PCR, while TCRdb's copy carries only in-frame clones and drops some. The table has 70,000 to 90,000 clones, around 85% seen once. This material consisted of PBMCs, taken around atezolizumab (anti-PD-L1) treatment. The source of these receptors is a man aged 55 to 69 with urothelial cancer.

In DNA, the CDR3 is TGCGCCAGCAGCTTGGGTTTTATCTCCTCTGGGGCCAACGTCCTGACTTTC. Its translation: CASSLGFISSGANVLTF. The V call is TRBV5-1, the J call TRBJ2-6, with D unresolved. Germline V gives CDR1 SGHRS, CDR2 YFSETQ. The ends were cut back, 0 bases at V and 0 bases at J, with 10 bases in the middle. There are 17 residues in the CDR3. Full variable domain (remainder filled in from reference TRBV5-1 and TRBJ2-6): KAGVTQTPRYLIKTRGQQVTLSCSPISGHRSVSWYQQTPGQGLQFLFEYFSETQRNKGNFPGRFSGRQFSNSRSEMNVSTLELGDSALYLCASSLGFISSGANVLTFGAGSRLTVL.

The chain joins TRBV30 to TRBJ2-5; 9 bases line up with TRBD2. Trimming at V came to 5 bases and at J to 2 bases, leaving 3 bases not matched to a gene. Germline assignment: CDR1 GTSNPN and CDR2 SVGIG (reference sequence). The CDR3 extends over 13 amino acids. CDR3 sequence (DNA): TGTGCCTGGTCTAGCGGGAATCAAGAGACCCAGTACTTC. Translating it yields CAWSSGNQETQYF.

The J gene is TRBJ2-3, the V gene TRBV5-1, with 7 bases lining up with TRBD1. V lost 0 bases to trimming and J lost 2 bases; unmatched junction nucleotides: 6. Germline CDR1 SGHRS, CDR2 YFSETQ. The CDR3 totals 16 residues. The chain's CDR3 is CASSLVRQGDTDTQYF. The DNA of the CDR3 is TGCGCCAGCAGCTTGGTGCGGCAGGGGGACACAGATACGCAGTATTTT.

CDR3 sequence: CASSILQGKSNQPQHF. CDR3 nucleotide sequence: TGTGCCAGTAGTATACTCCAGGGCAAGAGCAATCAGCCCCAGCATTTT. The genes are TRBV19 and TRBJ1-5; the D gene is possibly TRBD1 (5 bases). The CDR3 is made up of 16 amino acids. Germline values: CDR1 LNHDA, CDR2 SQIVND (reference sequence). V lost 2 bases, J lost 1 base, and 12 bases lay in between. The full variable domain, completed using reference TRBV19 and TRBJ1-5, is DGGITQSPKYLFRKEGQNVTLSCEQNLNHDAMYWYRQDPGQGLRLIYYSQIVNDFQKGDIAEGYSVSREKKESFPLTVTSAQKNPTAFYLCASSILQGKSNQPQHFGDGTRLSIL.

CDR3 in DNA: TGTGCCACAACGACCTCGACAGGAGTGAATGAAAAACTGTTTTTT. It is translated as CATTTSTGVNEKLFF. J is TRBJ1-4 and V is TRBV28; weak D call: TRBD1 (6 bases). V was cut by 10 bases and J by 5 bases, with 20 bases left in between. This CDR3 comprises 15 residues. Germline values: CDR1 MDHEN, CDR2 SYDVKM.

V gene TRBV6-5 combines with J gene TRBJ2-7, with D unclear. Germline V gene sequence: CDR1 MNHEY, CDR2 SVGAGI. Trimming took 4 bases from V and 4 from J, leaving 11 bases between them. The CDR3 runs 13 residues. CDR3: CASSSNDLYEQYF. Here the CDR3 DNA reads TGTGCCAGCAGTTCGAATGACTTGTACGAGCAGTACTTC.

The chain carries TRBV6-4 and TRBJ1-1; TRBD1 matches at 7 bases. V was clipped by 5 bases and J by 7 bases; unmatched bases: 7. This CDR3 has 13 amino acids. The germline V gene encodes CDR1 MRHNA and CDR2 SNTAGT. CDR3 residues: CASSMDRRGEAFF. The CDR3 DNA reads TGTGCCAGCAGTATGGACAGGAGAGGTGAAGCTTTCTTT.

The chain carries TRBV5-1 and TRBJ1-2; maybe TRBD1 (5 bases). Germline V lookup: CDR1 SGHRS, CDR2 YFSETQ. V was trimmed by 1 base and J by 8 bases, leaving 21 bases between them. This CDR3 has 16 amino acids. The CDR3 coding sequence is TGCGCCAGCAGCTTGAACCGATATGAAGGGGCTTACGGCTACACCTTC. Amino acid sequence: CASSLNRYEGAYGYTF.

The V call is TRBV19, the J call TRBJ1-3; the match to TRBD1 covers 12 bases. CDR3 size: 19 residues. CDR1 is LNHDA, CDR2 SQIVND, per germline (reference sequence). Losses at the gene ends were 4 bases for V and 4 bases for J; bases not matched to a gene: 14. CDR3 sequence (DNA): TGTGCCAGTAGTAGCCCGGGACAGGGGGCTTCTGAACGGGGAAACACCATATATTTT. Translated, it gives CASSSPGQGASERGNTIYF.

The DNA for the CDR3 is TGTGCCAGCAGCTTTGGTTCTAGCGGGAGTTATGAGCAGTTCTTC. Translation gives CASSFGSSGSYEQFF. The chain has TRBV11-2 and TRBJ2-1; TRBD2 matches 10 bases. Germline V gene sequence: CDR1 SGHAT, CDR2 FQNNGV. V shed 3 bases, J shed 8 bases, and the junction held 7 bases outside the gene matches. The CDR3 length is 15 residues.

The rearrangement links TRBV19 to TRBJ1-1, with 8 bases identical to TRBD1. Germline values: CDR1 LNHDA, CDR2 SQIVND (reference sequence). With V trimmed by 1 base and J by 4 bases, 5 bases remained unmatched. This CDR3 contains 15 residues. CDR3 DNA: TGTGCCAGTAGTATAGTCTCCACAGGGGGCACTGAAGCTTTCTTT. Translated, it gives CASSIVSTGGTEAFF.

This chain links TRBV6-6 with TRBJ1-1; D ambiguous. Trimming took off 7 bases at V and 1 base at J, with 7 bases between the two ends. Germline V CDR1 and CDR2: MNHNY, SVGAGI (reference sequence). The CDR3 has 12 amino acids. CDR3 in amino acids: CASNLKNTEAFF. CDR3 sequence (DNA): TGTGCCAGCAATTTAAAGAACACTGAAGCTTTCTTT.

The V call is TRBV19, the J call TRBJ1-5; D gene ambiguous. The CDR3 totals 16 residues. Per germline, CDR1 LNHDA and CDR2 SQIVND (reference sequence). Trimming shortened V by 8 bases and J by 1 base, and 18 bases separated the two germline ends. The CDR3 region is CASAPYHFQSNQPQHF. The CDR3 coding sequence is TGTGCCAGTGCCCCTTACCACTTTCAAAGCAATCAGCCCCAGCATTTT.

V and J are TRBV7-3 and TRBJ2-3; D unclear. CDR1 and CDR2 (germline): SGHTA, FQGTGA. Trimming removed 5 bases from V and 0 bases from J, with 9 bases in between. The CDR3 extends over 14 amino acids. CDR3 loop: CASSLLTSTDTQYF. CDR3 sequence (DNA): TGTGCCAGCAGCCTCCTCACTAGCACAGATACGCAGTATTTT. The variable domain in full, completed from reference TRBV7-3 and TRBJ2-3, reads GAGVSQTPSNKVTEKGKYVELRCDPISGHTALYWYRQSLGQGPEFLIYFQGTGAADDSGLPNDRFFAVRPEGSVSTLKIQRTERGDSAVYLCASSLLTSTDTQYFGPGTRLTVL.

V gene TRBV19 combines with J gene TRBJ2-5, with TRBD2 matching 9 bases. CDR3 length: 15 residues. Looked up from germline, CDR1 is LNHDA and CDR2 is SQIVND (reference sequence). After removal of 7 bases from V and 4 bases from J, the junction contained 10 bases not matched to a gene. The CDR3 protein is CASTAGTSLGETQYF. The CDR3 nucleotides are TGTGCCAGTACCGCCGGGACTAGCCTCGGAGAGACCCAGTACTTC.

The rearrangement links TRBV2 to TRBJ2-5; 7 bases fit TRBD1. Germline V gene lookup returns CDR1 SNHLY and CDR2 FYNNEI. J lost 4 bases, V lost 6 bases, and 5 bases had no gene match. This CDR3 region has 13 residues. The CDR3 sequence is CASRRGLGETQYF. In DNA form, the CDR3 reads TGTGCCAGCAGGAGGGGGCTGGGAGAGACCCAGTACTTC.

The chain links TRBV9 to TRBJ2-2; TRBD2 matches 8 bases. J lost 3 bases, V lost 1 base, and 5 bases had no gene match. The V gene's germline CDR1 is SGDLS and CDR2 YYNGEE. The CDR3 runs to 16 residues. The CDR3 is CASSVLAGGDTGELFF. CDR3 DNA sequence: TGTGCCAGCAGCGTACTGGCGGGGGGAGACACCGGGGAGCTGTTTTTT.

J is TRBJ1-2 and V is TRBV6-5, with D unclear. The germline gives CDR1 MNHEY, CDR2 SVGAGI. The CDR3 totals 13 residues. Trimming took 5 bases from V and 8 from J, leaving 15 bases between them. CDR3 sequence reads: CASSSHASWGYTF. CDR3 in DNA: TGTGCCAGCAGTAGCCATGCGTCCTGGGGCTACACCTTC.

V usage is TRBV28 and J usage is TRBJ2-7; 14 bases fit TRBD2. The CDR3 extends over 17 amino acids. The V gene end was trimmed by 4 bases and the J gene end by 0 bases; junction bases not matched to a gene: 5. Germline lookup yields CDR1 MDHEN and CDR2 SYDVKM. Here the CDR3 DNA reads TGTGCCAGCAGTTCCGCCGGACTAGCGGGAGGCTCCTACGAGCAGTACTTC. It yields the protein CASSSAGLAGGSYEQYF.

This sequence joins TRBV9 and TRBJ2-3, with TRBD2 identical over 13 bases. This CDR3 spans 17 amino acids. The V gene's germline CDR1 is SGDLS and CDR2 YYNGEE. With 3 bases clipped from V and 0 bases from J, the junction kept 4 bases outside the gene matches. The CDR3: CASSAPTSGGSTDTQYF. In nucleotides, the CDR3 is TGTGCCAGCAGCGCCCCGACTAGCGGGGGGAGCACAGATACGCAGTATTTT.

The chain uses TRBV5-1 and TRBJ2-5; possible D gene TRBD1, 5 bases. CDR1 and CDR2 from the germline V gene are SGHRS and YFSETQ. This CDR3 is built from 14 residues. V gave up 0 bases and J gave up 0 bases, with 6 bases separating them. CDR3 sequence (DNA): TGCGCCAGCAGCTTGGGGGGCTACCAAGAGACCCAGTACTTC. It specifies CASSLGGYQETQYF.

The chain links TRBV14 to TRBJ2-2; D is unresolved. CDR1 and CDR2 (germline): SGHDN, FVKESK. This CDR3 contains 15 residues. Trimming left V 2 bases short and J 4 bases short, with 11 bases between. The CDR3 DNA follows: TGTGCCAGCAGCCAAACCCCCACTTTCACCGGGGAGCTGTTTTTT. The encoded protein is CASSQTPTFTGELFF.

This chain links TRBV18 with TRBJ1-4; D gene uncertain. CDR3 length: 16 amino acids. Trimming took off 6 bases at V and 1 base at J, with 15 bases between the two ends. Germline CDR1 and CDR2: KGHSH and LQKENI. CDR3 in DNA: TGTGCCAGCTCGCATCCCGGGAGGCAAACTAATGAAAAACTGTTTTTT. Amino acids: CASSHPGRQTNEKLFF. The full variable domain, with the rest looked up from reference TRBV18 and TRBJ1-4, is NAGVMQNPRHLVRRRGQEARLRCSPMKGHSHVYWYRQLPEEGLKFMVYLQKENIIDESGMPKERFSAEFPKEGPSILRIQQVVRGDSAAYFCASSHPGRQTNEKLFFGSGTQLSVL.

The count of this clone is one. The gene calls are TRBV7-9 and TRBJ2-7; D is unresolved. Between the trimmed V and J ends, which lost 1 base and 2 bases, there was a span of 9 bases. In germline, CDR1 is SEHNR, CDR2 FQNEAQ (reference sequence). The CDR3 length is 14 residues. The CDR3 region is CASSLGHATYEQYF. The CDR3 bases are TGTGCCAGCAGCTTAGGACACGCAACCTACGAGCAGTACTTC.

The rearrangement uses TRBV13 and TRBJ1-2, with 7 positions matching TRBD1. J was trimmed by 8 bases and V by 9 bases; bases with no gene match: 9. The CDR3 runs 12 residues. Germline V gene sequence: CDR1 PRHDT, CDR2 FYEKMQ (reference sequence). CDR3: CARGTGTEGYTF. For the CDR3, the DNA is TGTGCCAGGGGGACCGGGACAGAAGGCTACACCTTC.

The chain recombines TRBV19 with TRBJ2-7, with D maybe TRBD1 (6 bases). Trimming took off 7 bases at V and 3 bases at J, with 16 bases between the two ends. The CDR3 consists of 14 residues. From germline, CDR1 is LNHDA and CDR2 SQIVND (reference sequence). CDR3 DNA: TGTGCCAGTAAAAGACAGGTTGGAAACTACGAGCAGTACTTC. It specifies CASKRQVGNYEQYF.

The rearrangement joins TRBV7-9 to TRBJ1-5, with a tentative D call TRBD1 (5 bases). The CDR3 runs to 15 residues. Germline loops: CDR1 SEHNR, CDR2 FQNEAQ (reference sequence). V gave up 3 bases and J gave up 6 bases, with 15 bases separating them. The DNA of the CDR3 is TGTGCCAGCAGCTTCGGCCAGGGATTTTCTCAGCCCCAGCATTTT. It translates to CASSFGQGFSQPQHF.